This T cell receptor beta chain was identified in a study of cytomegalovirus exposure and HLA in healthy donors. This clone was seen just once. Trimming cost V 5 bases and J 2 bases, with 5 bases left between them. Per the germline V gene, CDR1 is MGHRA and CDR2 is YSYEKL. The CDR3 length is 12 residues. Profiling relied on immunoSEQ multiplex PCR, and the TCRdb table lists in-frame clones only, not all of them. The sample shows 200,000 to 250,000 clones, roughly 83% of them seen only once. Sequencing was carried out using PBMCs. This TCR was sampled from a woman between 18 and 29 years old in good health and CMV-seronegative. V and J are TRBV4-1 and TRBJ2-3, with no clear D. CDR3 amino acids: CASSTSTDTQYF. CDR3 bases: TGCGCCAGCAGCACCTCCACAGATACGCAGTATTTT.